The rows below give T cell receptor beta chains drawn from one sample of a study of technical replicates of blood from several donors. The repertoire was sequenced with immunoSEQ multiplex PCR; TCRdb's copy has only in-frame clones and lacks some. The sample contains 90,000 to 100,000 clones, approximately 94% of which appear only once. Sequencing used T cells isolated from PBMCs. All receptors derive from a human donor in good health. The CDR3 runs from the conserved cysteine through the conserved F or W. A D gene is named only where the DNA matches it firmly. Only some rows state a clone size, as once, few, many or a class for expanded clones.

-,TRBD2,TRBV5-1,TRBJ2-2,CASSFPSGGFWTGELFF,TGCGCCAGCAGCTTCCCTAGCGGGGGGTTCTGGACCGGGGAGCTGTTTTTT
-,TRBD1,TRBV28,TRBJ1-5,CASVTGAQGDQPQHF,TGTGCCAGCGTCACAGGGGCCCAAGGGGATCAGCCCCAGCATTTT
-,TRBD1,TRBV9,TRBJ1-5,CASSGGTGDQPQHF,TGTGCCAGCAGCGGGGGGACAGGGGATCAGCCCCAGCATTTT
-,TRBD2,TRBV4-1,TRBJ2-3,CASSQEGGLGHTDTQYF,TGCGCCAGCAGCCAAGAAGGGGGACTAGGGCACACAGATACGCAGTATTTT
-,TRBD1,TRBV7-7,TRBJ2-1,CASSSVPGQGSYNEQFF,TGTGCCAGCAGCTCGGTACCCGGACAGGGCTCCTACAATGAGCAGTTCTTC
-,TRBD1,TRBV13,TRBJ1-2,CASSLTRQGAYGYTF,TGTGCCAGCAGCTTAACCCGACAGGGGGCCTATGGCTACACCTTC
-,-,TRBV9,TRBJ1-5,CASSATESNQPQHF,TGTGCCAGCAGCGCCACAGAGAGCAATCAGCCCCAGCATTTT
-,-,TRBV5-5,TRBJ1-2,CASSLVRGLNYGYTF,TGTGCCAGCAGCTTGGTTAGAGGGCTAAACTATGGCTACACCTTC
-,-,TRBV10-1,TRBJ2-7,CASHADRAYEQYF,TGCGCCAGCCATGCGGACAGAGCCTACGAGCAGTACTTC
-,-,TRBV19,TRBJ2-5,CASMARGIQETQYF,TGTGCCAGTATGGCTAGAGGAATACAAGAGACCCAGTACTTC
-,-,TRBV28,TRBJ2-7,CASSFRFRVYEQYF,TGTGCCAGCAGTTTCCGATTCAGGGTGTACGAGCAGTACTTC
-,-,TRBV30,TRBJ1-5,CAWSKQENQPQHF,TGTGCCTGGAGTAAGCAGGAAAATCAGCCCCAGCATTTT
-,TRBD1,TRBV28,TRBJ1-3,CASRGDRGRNTIYF,TGTGCCAGCAGGGGAGACAGGGGTAGAAACACCATATATTTT
once,TRBD2,TRBV29-1,TRBJ2-1,CSVIYSLASGSYGSPNREQFF,TGCAGCGTCATTTATTCCTTGGCTAGCGGGAGTTACGGGAGTCCTAACCGTGAGCAGTTCTTC
-,TRBD1,TRBV9,TRBJ1-2,CASSVSRDRDPYGYTF,TGTGCCAGCAGCGTATCCCGGGACAGGGACCCGTATGGCTACACCTTC
-,TRBD1,TRBV19,TRBJ1-2,CASSIRDREKGYTF,TGTGCCAGTAGTATCAGGGACAGGGAGAAGGGCTACACCTTC
once,TRBD2,TRBV28,TRBJ2-1,CASSPPGTSGRHEQFF,TGTGCCAGCAGCCCACCCGGGACTAGCGGGAGGCATGAGCAGTTCTTC
-,-,TRBV4-1,TRBJ2-2,CASSRGTGELFF,TGCGCCAGCAGTCGGGGCACCGGGGAGCTGTTTTTT
-,TRBD1,TRBV28,TRBJ2-7,CASSWGQGYEQYF,TGTGCCAGCAGCTGGGGACAGGGCTACGAGCAGTACTTC
-,TRBD1,TRBV5-5,TRBJ2-7,CASSFSGTEGYEQYF,TGTGCCAGCAGCTTTTCCGGGACAGAGGGCTACGAGCAGTACTTC
-,TRBD2,TRBV9,TRBJ2-7,CASSVGERGSGFLYEQYF,TGTGCCAGCAGCGTAGGTGAGCGGGGTTCGGGGTTTCTATACGAGCAGTACTTC
-,-,TRBV5-4,TRBJ2-1,CASSFYSRSYNEQFF,TGTGCCAGCAGCTTTTATAGCCGCTCCTACAATGAGCAGTTCTTC
-,-,TRBV29-1,TRBJ1-3,CSVDVAGPFGSGNTIYF,TGCAGCGTTGATGTAGCAGGGCCCTTTGGCTCTGGAAACACCATATATTTT
-,-,TRBV25-1,TRBJ2-3,CASSDPNGAFRGDTQYF,TGTGCCAGCAGTGACCCTAACGGGGCTTTCAGGGGAGATACGCAGTATTTT
-,-,TRBV5-1,TRBJ2-1,CASSLWYYTYNEQFF,TGCGCCAGCAGCCTGTGGTACTACACCTACAATGAGCAGTTCTTC
-,-,TRBV7-9,TRBJ2-1,CASSSQGTIYNEQFF,TGTGCCAGCAGCTCACAGGGTACTATTTACAATGAGCAGTTCTTC
-,TRBD1,TRBV4-1,TRBJ2-1,CASSRSGQGDNEQFF,TGCGCCAGCAGCCGTTCGGGACAGGGAGACAATGAGCAGTTCTTC
-,-,TRBV7-9,TRBJ2-2,CASSPLAGAGDTGELFF,TGTGCCAGCAGCCCGCTTGCGGGGGCCGGGGACACCGGGGAGCTGTTTTTT
-,TRBD1,TRBV19,TRBJ1-2,CASSMGTVAYGYTF,TGTGCCAGTAGTATGGGGACAGTGGCCTATGGCTACACCTTC
-,TRBD2,TRBV30,TRBJ2-3,CACSGGLAGGPRTDTQYF,TGTGCCTGCTCTGGGGGACTAGCGGGGGGACCACGCACAGATACGCAGTATTTT
-,TRBD2,TRBV6-6,TRBJ2-7,CASSYSRAGDGEQYF,TGTGCCAGCAGTTACTCGCGAGCGGGAGATGGCGAGCAGTACTTC
-,-,TRBV21-1,TRBJ1-4,CASSISTRMEKLFF,TGTGCCAGCAGCATATCGACACGAATGGAAAAACTGTTTTTT
-,TRBD2,TRBV10-3,TRBJ2-1,CAIRNTSGSYNEQFF,TGTGCCATCAGAAATACTAGCGGCTCCTACAATGAGCAGTTCTTC
once,-,TRBV2,TRBJ2-1,CAKGQLNEQFF,TGTGCCAAAGGACAACTCAATGAGCAGTTCTTC
-,TRBD1,TRBV28,TRBJ2-5,CASSYGQGQETQYF,TGTGCCAGCAGTTACGGACAGGGACAAGAGACCCAGTACTTC
-,-,TRBV4-1,TRBJ1-5,CASSQESQGAWQPQHF,TGCGCCAGCAGCCAAGAGTCTCAAGGGGCGTGGCAGCCCCAGCATTTT
-,-,TRBV7-6,TRBJ2-7,CASSHLGDEQYF,TGTGCCAGCAGCCACCTCGGGGACGAGCAGTACTTC
-,-,TRBV18,TRBJ2-1,CASSYSQDNEQFF,TGTGCCAGCTCATACTCACAGGACAATGAGCAGTTCTTC
-,TRBD2,TRBV6-6,TRBJ2-5,CASSYSREFQYF,TGTGCCAGCAGTTACTCGCGGGAGTTCCAGTACTTC
once,-,TRBV6-5,TRBJ2-3,CASSYFKTSTDTQYF,TGTGCCAGCAGTTACTTCAAGACTAGCACAGATACGCAGTATTTT
-,TRBD1,TRBV29-1,TRBJ2-1,CSVEVVAGGISYNEQFF,TGCAGCGTTGAAGTTGTGGCAGGGGGTATTTCCTACAATGAGCAGTTCTTC
-,-,TRBV19,TRBJ1-6,CASSKQGRNSPLHF,TGTGCCAGTAGTAAGCAGGGGCGGAATTCACCCCTCCACTTT
-,TRBD1,TRBV6-4,TRBJ1-2,CASRQTGAPNYTF,TGTGCCAGCAGACAGACAGGGGCTCCTAACTACACCTTC
-,TRBD2,TRBV18,TRBJ2-7,CASSRPLAGYYEQYF,TGTGCCAGCTCAAGGCCACTAGCGGGGTACTACGAGCAGTACTTC